Listed here are 22 T cell receptor beta chains from one sample, sequenced in a study of cytomegalovirus exposure and HLA in healthy donors. The PCR had 60 Vbeta and 13 Jbeta primers. Repertoires were generated with immunoSEQ multiplex PCR, while TCRdb's copy carries only in-frame clones and drops some. The sample consists of about 170,000 clones, over 70% of them appearing once. Sequenced sample: PBMCs. The receptor set was obtained from a boy between 2 and 15 years old in good health and CMV-seronegative.

The V gene is TRBV4-1, the J gene TRBJ2-1, with 9 bases identical to TRBD2. Germline lookup yields CDR1 MGHRA and CDR2 YSYEKL. The junction had 8 bases not matched to a gene; V was cut back by 1 base and J by 4 bases. CDR3 size: 17 residues. CDR3 coding DNA: TGCGCCAGCAGCCAAGCTCGATGGCTAGCGGGATACAATGAGCAGTTCTTC. Translation gives CASSQARWLAGYNEQFF.

The genes are TRBV5-6 and TRBJ1-1; D gene unclear. Trimming shortened V by 0 bases and J by 3 bases, and 3 bases separated the two germline ends. CDR1 SGHDT and CDR2 YYEEEE come from the germline V gene. This CDR3 has 12 residues. The CDR3 loop is CASSLADTEAFF. CDR3 nucleotides: TGTGCCAGCAGCTTGGCTGACACTGAAGCTTTCTTT.

The chain recombines TRBV6-5 with TRBJ2-1; D possibly corresponds to TRBD1 (6 bases). From germline, CDR1 is MNHEY and CDR2 SVGAGI. Trimming cost V 0 bases and J 12 bases, with 12 bases left between them. The CDR3 extends over 13 amino acids. DNA of the CDR3: TGTGCCAGCAGTTACTCGGTCAGGGGTAGGCAGTTCTTC. Translation: CASSYSVRGRQFF.

The V call is TRBV18, the J call TRBJ2-3; weak D call: TRBD1 (5 bases). V lost 3 bases to trimming and J lost 5 bases, with 9 bases between them. The CDR3 is made up of 13 amino acids. The germline CDR1 and CDR2 sequences are KGHSH and LQKENI. Here the CDR3 reads CASSPGQGDTQYF. In DNA form, the CDR3 reads TGTGCCAGCTCACCGGGGCAGGGAGATACGCAGTATTTT. The variable domain in full, completed from reference TRBV18 and TRBJ2-3, reads NAGVMQNPRHLVRRRGQEARLRCSPMKGHSHVYWYRQLPEEGLKFMVYLQKENIIDESGMPKERFSAEFPKEGPSILRIQQVVRGDSAAYFCASSPGQGDTQYFGPGTRLTVL.

The V call is TRBV27, the J call TRBJ2-3; tentatively, D is TRBD1 (5 bases). Between the trimmed V and J ends, which lost 4 bases and 1 base, there was a span of 24 bases. From germline, CDR1 is MNHEY and CDR2 SMNVEV (reference sequence). CDR3 length: 19 amino acids. CDR3 coding DNA: TGTGCCAGCAGTTCCCCTACGCGGCAGGGATTCGTCCGCACAGATACGCAGTATTTT. Amino acid sequence: CASSSPTRQGFVRTDTQYF.

V is TRBV6-1 and J is TRBJ1-2; 7 bases align to TRBD1. With 4 bases clipped from V and 4 bases from J, the junction kept 0 bases outside the gene matches. Looked up from germline, CDR1 is MNHNS and CDR2 is SASEGT. The CDR3 runs 12 residues. The CDR3 nucleotides are TGTGCCAGCAGTGGACAGGGCTATGGCTACACCTTC. Its protein is CASSGQGYGYTF.

The V call is TRBV28, the J call TRBJ1-1; TRBD1 might be the D (5 bases). Trimming took off 3 bases at V and 5 bases at J, with 10 bases between the two ends. The CDR3 contains 13 residues. Germline V gene sequence: CDR1 MDHEN, CDR2 SYDVKM. The CDR3 spells CASSFRGGTEAFF. The CDR3, as DNA: TGTGCCAGCAGTTTCCGGGGGGGGACTGAAGCTTTCTTT.

The CDR3 here is CASSAGVASYEQYV. Written as DNA, the CDR3 is TGTGCCAGCAGCGCGGGAGTGGCGTCCTACGAGCAGTACGTC. V usage is TRBV7-8 and J usage is TRBJ2-7; 7 nucleotides agree with TRBD2. Germline assignment: CDR1 SGHVS and CDR2 FQNEAQ. The CDR3 extends over 14 amino acids. V trimming: 5 bases; J trimming: 1 base; junction bases outside the gene matches: 5.

The chain links TRBV29-1 to TRBJ2-3; the D is unclear. The V end was cut by 2 bases, the J end by 0 bases, with 6 bases between. Per germline, CDR1 SQVTM and CDR2 ANQGSEA. This CDR3 is built from 13 residues. Here the CDR3 reads CSVEKRSTDTQYF. The CDR3 nucleotides are TGCAGCGTTGAAAAACGGAGCACAGATACGCAGTATTTT.

This clone was observed a handful of times. The chain couples TRBV19 to TRBJ2-7; no reliable D call. Between the trimmed V and J ends, which lost 0 bases and 1 base, there was a span of 4 bases. CDR1 and CDR2 (germline): LNHDA, SQIVND (reference sequence). This CDR3 comprises 13 residues. CDR3 amino acids: CASSIDTSYEQYF. The CDR3, as DNA: TGTGCCAGTAGTATAGACACTTCCTACGAGCAGTACTTC.

This chain links TRBV2 with TRBJ1-1; D remains ambiguous. This CDR3 is built from 11 residues. V lost 6 bases to trimming and J lost 6 bases, with 8 bases between them. Germline V gene lookup returns CDR1 SNHLY and CDR2 FYNNEI. This CDR3 is CASRVRAEAFF. CDR3 in DNA: TGTGCCAGCAGGGTTCGGGCTGAAGCTTTCTTT.

This rearrangement joins TRBV2 to TRBJ2-7; 7 bases are shared with TRBD1. The V gene's germline CDR1 is SNHLY and CDR2 FYNNEI. The CDR3 is 13 amino acids. V shed 6 bases and J 4 bases; nucleotides not matched to a gene: 6. The chain's CDR3 is CASRVDRIYEQYV. CDR3 sequence (DNA): TGTGCCAGCAGGGTGGACAGGATATACGAGCAGTACGTC.

V usage is TRBV6-1 and J usage is TRBJ1-1, with D uncertain. With 0 bases removed from V and 6 bases from J, the gap between germline ends came to 8 bases. CDR1 and CDR2 from the germline V gene are MNHNS and SASEGT. The CDR3 runs to 13 residues. The CDR3 coding sequence is TGTGCCAGCAGTGAAGCAGACATTTCTGAAGCTTTCTTT. The encoded protein is CASSEADISEAFF.

The chain employs TRBV6-5 and TRBJ1-6; 9 bases fit TRBD1. V shed 4 bases and J 8 bases; nucleotides not matched to a gene: 6. The CDR3 is made up of 15 amino acids. Germline values: CDR1 MNHEY, CDR2 SVGAGI. This CDR3 reads CASSFMTGGHSPLHF. The CDR3 DNA follows: TGTGCCAGCAGTTTTATGACAGGGGGACATTCACCCCTCCACTTT.

The chain uses TRBV7-9 and TRBJ1-2; 8 bases fit TRBD1. V trimming: 1 base; J trimming: 5 bases; junction bases outside the gene matches: 0. The CDR3 runs to 13 residues. Germline values: CDR1 SEHNR, CDR2 FQNEAQ (reference sequence). CDR3 region: CASSLGTGYGYTF. The CDR3 DNA sequence: TGTGCCAGCAGCTTAGGGACAGGGTATGGCTACACCTTC.

V usage is TRBV5-6 and J usage is TRBJ2-3, with a weak D call TRBD2 (7 bases). The ends were cut back, 1 base at V and 4 bases at J, with 13 bases in the middle. This CDR3 contains 15 residues. Germline loops: CDR1 SGHDT, CDR2 YYEEEE. The CDR3, as DNA: TGTGCCAGCAGCTTGTGGGGGGGCCCCCCAGATACGCAGTATTTT. As protein: CASSLWGGPPDTQYF.

The J gene is TRBJ2-7, the V gene TRBV7-8, with 8 bases identical to TRBD2. With 5 bases clipped from V and 0 bases from J, the junction kept 12 bases outside the gene matches. CDR3 length: 17 amino acids. Germline CDR1 and CDR2: SGHVS and FQNEAQ. The CDR3 loop is CASSIITSGLSSYEQYF. CDR3 nucleotide sequence: TGTGCCAGCAGCATCATTACTAGCGGCCTGAGCTCCTACGAGCAGTACTTC.

The chain joins TRBV6-6 to TRBJ1-2; no clear D gene. CDR1 is MNHNY and CDR2 is SVGAGI in the germline V gene (reference sequence). The CDR3 has 14 amino acids. V dropped 2 bases and J dropped 5 bases, with 12 bases sitting between them. CDR3 amino acids: CASSYKAAHYGYTF. The CDR3 coding sequence is TGTGCCAGCAGTTACAAGGCAGCGCATTATGGCTACACCTTC.

The CDR3 DNA sequence: TGTGCCAGCAGAGATTGGGTGGGCGAGCAGTACGTC. This translates into CASRDWVGEQYV. The chain carries TRBV6-6 and TRBJ2-7; no clear D. V lost 6 bases and J 6 bases, leaving 12 bases between the germline ends. CDR1 MNHNY and CDR2 SVGAGI come from the germline V gene (reference sequence). This CDR3 region has 12 residues.

This clone appeared once. The rearrangement uses TRBV6-5 and TRBJ2-4; no reliable D call. The CDR3 has 12 amino acids. Trimming stripped 4 bases from V and 13 bases from J, with 14 bases between. CDR1 and CDR2 from the germline V gene are MNHEY and SVGAGI. The CDR3 sequence: CASSSNSDKQYF. The CDR3 DNA reads as TGTGCCAGCAGTTCGAACAGTGATAAGCAGTACTTC.

This clone appeared a few times. This chain connects TRBV30 to TRBJ2-1; D is perhaps TRBD2 (7 bases). The CDR3 spans 15 residues. The ends were cut back, 8 bases at V and 3 bases at J, with 20 bases in the middle. Germline CDR1 and CDR2: GTSNPN and SVGIG (reference sequence). This CDR3 reads CAGRGRGSHYNEQFF. Here the CDR3 DNA reads TGTGCCGGTCGGGGGCGGGGGTCCCACTACAATGAGCAGTTCTTC.

The chain links TRBV6-4 to TRBJ2-7; maybe TRBD1 (5 bases). The V and J ends lost 2 bases and 0 bases respectively, with 14 bases between them. Looked up from germline, CDR1 is MRHNA and CDR2 is SNTAGT. The CDR3 is made up of 16 amino acids. The CDR3 DNA is TGTGCCAGCAGTGACGTAGGGGCTATGAGCTCCTACGAGCAGTACTTC. The encoded protein is CASSDVGAMSSYEQYF.